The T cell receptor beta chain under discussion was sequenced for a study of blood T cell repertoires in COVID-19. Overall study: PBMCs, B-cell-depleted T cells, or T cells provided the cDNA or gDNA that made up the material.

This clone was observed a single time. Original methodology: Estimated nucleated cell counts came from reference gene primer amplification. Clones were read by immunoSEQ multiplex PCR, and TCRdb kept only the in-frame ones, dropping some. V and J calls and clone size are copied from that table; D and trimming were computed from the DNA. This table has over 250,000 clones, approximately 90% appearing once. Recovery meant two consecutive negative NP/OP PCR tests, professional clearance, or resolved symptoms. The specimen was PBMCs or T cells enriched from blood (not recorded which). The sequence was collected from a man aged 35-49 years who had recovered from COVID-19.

CDR3 residues: CASSTPGTGGSLNEKLFF. For the CDR3, the DNA is TGTGCCAGTAGTACTCCGGGAACAGGGGGCTCGTTGAACGAAAAACTGTTTTTT. The chain employs TRBV19 and TRBJ1-4; 9 bases match TRBD1. The CDR3 runs to 18 residues. The trim removed 4 bases at V and 8 bases at J, leaving 17 bases unmatched. Germline values: CDR1 LNHDA, CDR2 SQIVND (reference sequence).